This T cell receptor (beta chain) comes out of a study of T cell repertoires in cytomegalovirus infection. The length of the CDR3 is 12 residues. Germline loops: CDR1 SGHTA, CDR2 FQGNSA. Details on this clonotype: Possible read error: a much larger clone is one base away.

TCRdb fed the reads into MiXCR, producing one record per CDR3 protein. The sample shows around 140,000 distinct CDR3 sequences, approximately 5.9% of them seen only once. This receptor was obtained from a human donor in good health (CMV status not recorded). Some clones in this sample may be carry-over from other donors' samples. V usage is TRBV7-2 and J usage is TRBJ1-3; D gene unclear. Input material: PBMCs. The CDR3 region has the DNA TGTGCCAGCAGCTTAGGTGGAAACGCCATATATTTT. It encodes CASSLGGNAIYF.